The TCR beta chain under discussion was sequenced for a study of T cell changes during pregnancy in multiple sclerosis. TCRdb keeps only in-frame clones here, not all; method: immunoSEQ multiplex PCR. This table holds over 80,000 clones, roughly 95% found once. The CDR3 is made up of 16 amino acids. Germline lookup yields CDR1 SGHTA and CDR2 FQGNSA. V gave up 3 bases and J gave up 1 base, with 12 bases separating them. This sequence was found in a female donor in good health, enrolled as a control in a pregnancy study. This sample comprised peripheral blood, obtained in the third trimester of pregnancy. The chain joins TRBV7-2 to TRBJ1-4; perhaps TRBD1 as D (5 bases). The CDR3 nucleotides are TGTGCCAGCAGCTTTTTCGTTCAGGGAACTAATGAAAAACTGTTTTTT. It translates to CASSFFVQGTNEKLFF.